A single sample gave rise to the 15 T cell receptor beta chains below, sequenced in a study of cytomegalovirus exposure and HLA in healthy donors. The PCR ran on 60 Vbeta and 13 Jbeta primers. The protocol was immunoSEQ multiplex PCR, while the TCRdb copy is restricted to in-frame clones and leaves out a portion. The profile shows 94,000 or so clones, over 70% of them singletons. Sequenced sample: PBMCs. The receptors originated from a man between 60 and 70 years old in good health and CMV-seronegative.

The chain carries TRBV19 and TRBJ1-1, with unresolved D. This CDR3 comprises 14 residues. Trimming left V 3 bases short and J 1 base short, with 9 bases between. Germline loops: CDR1 LNHDA, CDR2 SQIVND (reference sequence). The CDR3 coding sequence is TGTGCCAGTAGTATTGGGCCAGGGAACACTGAAGCTTTCTTT. This encodes CASSIGPGNTEAFF.

V is TRBV7-9 and J is TRBJ2-2; TRBD2 aligns across 7 bases. The junction had 10 bases not matched to a gene; V was cut back by 5 bases and J by 4 bases. Germline-derived CDR1 and CDR2 are SEHNR and FQNEAQ (reference sequence). The CDR3 is made up of 16 amino acids. CDR3 amino acids: CASSPVIAGVTGELFF. The CDR3 DNA sequence: TGTGCCAGCAGCCCTGTGATAGCGGGTGTCACCGGGGAGCTGTTTTTT.

The V and J genes are TRBV29-1 and TRBJ2-2, with 7 bases that match TRBD1. The junction had 7 bases not matched to a gene; V was cut back by 4 bases and J by 8 bases. The CDR3 sequence is 13 residues long. Germline V lookup: CDR1 SQVTM, CDR2 ANQGSEA. The CDR3 nucleotides read TGCAGCGTTGGACAGGGCCTAGGGGGGGAGCTGTTTTTT. It encodes CSVGQGLGGELFF.

This chain joins TRBV19 and TRBJ2-3; D possibly corresponds to TRBD2 (7 bases). CDR1 and CDR2 (germline): LNHDA, SQIVND (reference sequence). This CDR3 comprises 15 residues. V was trimmed by 5 bases and J by 3 bases, leaving 15 bases between them. This CDR3 is CASSPGGGRTDTQYF. In DNA form, the CDR3 reads TGTGCCAGTAGTCCGGGCGGGGGCAGGACAGATACGCAGTATTTT. The full variable domain, completed using reference TRBV19 and TRBJ2-3, is DGGITQSPKYLFRKEGQNVTLSCEQNLNHDAMYWYRQDPGQGLRLIYYSQIVNDFQKGDIAEGYSVSREKKESFPLTVTSAQKNPTAFYLCASSPGGGRTDTQYFGPGTRLTVL.

This clone showed up just a few times. The rearrangement uses TRBV6-5 and TRBJ1-3; D unresolved. The germline V gene encodes CDR1 MNHEY and CDR2 SVGAGI. V was cut by 0 bases and J by 2 bases, with 11 bases left in between. The CDR3 is 16 residues long. CDR3 sequence reads: CASSYSRRDAGNTIYF. The CDR3 DNA is TGTGCCAGCAGTTACTCGAGGAGGGATGCTGGAAACACCATATATTTT.

This chain uses TRBV18 with TRBJ2-2, with TRBD2 matching 7 bases. The CDR3 consists of 16 residues. CDR1 and CDR2 (germline): KGHSH, LQKENI. V lost 2 bases, J lost 3 bases, and 6 bases stayed unmatched. CDR3 coding DNA: TGTGCCAGCTCACCATGGGAGCTAGCGGACACCGGGGAGCTGTTTTTT. Amino acids: CASSPWELADTGELFF.

V gene TRBV6-1 combines with J gene TRBJ1-5; D is ambiguous. The CDR3 is made up of 15 amino acids. CDR1 and CDR2 (germline): MNHNS, SASEGT. Trimming took 3 bases from V and 5 from J, leaving 14 bases between them. CDR3 in amino acids: CASSEDRHGDQPQHF. CDR3 bases: TGTGCCAGCAGTGAGGATCGACACGGCGATCAGCCCCAGCATTTT.

This clone was observed a few times. V is TRBV28 and J is TRBJ2-2, with D hard to call. Trimming pared 2 bases from V and 4 bases from J, leaving 11 bases between. Germline V gives CDR1 MDHEN, CDR2 SYDVKM. The CDR3 covers 15 residues. CDR3 region: CASSLGGGFTGELFF. In DNA form, the CDR3 reads TGTGCCAGCAGTTTAGGCGGCGGATTCACCGGGGAGCTGTTTTTT.

This chain links TRBV5-1 with TRBJ2-7, with D perhaps TRBD1 (6 bases). CDR3 length: 13 amino acids. The germline V gene encodes CDR1 SGHRS and CDR2 YFSETQ. Trimming cost V 2 bases and J 4 bases, with 10 bases left between them. The CDR3 sequence: CASSLWTDYEQYF. Here the CDR3 DNA reads TGCGCCAGCAGCTTATGGACAGATTACGAGCAGTACTTC.

The chain uses TRBV19 and TRBJ2-7; TRBD2 might be the D (6 bases). There are 13 residues in the CDR3. V was cut by 3 bases and J by 6 bases, with 12 bases left in between. In germline, CDR1 is LNHDA, CDR2 SQIVND (reference sequence). In nucleotides, the CDR3 is TGTGCCAGTAGTATTTCGCGGGATGCCGAGCAGTACTTC. This sequence encodes CASSISRDAEQYF.

This chain joins TRBV5-1 and TRBJ2-5, with 11 bases lining up with TRBD2. The CDR3 is made up of 15 amino acids. The junction had 4 bases not matched to a gene; V was cut back by 4 bases and J by 2 bases. Germline-derived CDR1 and CDR2 are SGHRS and YFSETQ. The DNA of the CDR3 is TGCGCCAGCAGCCTGGGACTAGCGGAACAAGAGACCCAGTACTTC. Translation: CASSLGLAEQETQYF. Full variable domain (missing parts from reference TRBV5-1 and TRBJ2-5): KAGVTQTPRYLIKTRGQQVTLSCSPISGHRSVSWYQQTPGQGLQFLFEYFSETQRNKGNFPGRFSGRQFSNSRSEMNVSTLELGDSALYLCASSLGLAEQETQYFGPGTRLLVL.

The chain combines TRBV4-3 with TRBJ2-5; 8 positions match TRBD1. The CDR3 consists of 16 residues. Germline V gene lookup returns CDR1 LGHNA and CDR2 YSLEER. V lost 2 bases and J lost 5; bases outside the gene matches: 10. This chain's CDR3 is CASSQHADRVGETQYF. CDR3 DNA sequence: TGCGCCAGCAGCCAACATGCGGACAGGGTAGGCGAGACCCAGTACTTC.

The chain employs TRBV5-1 and TRBJ2-1, with TRBD2 matching over 13 bases. Per germline, CDR1 SGHRS and CDR2 YFSETQ. V lost 4 bases and J lost 7; bases outside the gene matches: 8. This CDR3 has 16 amino acids. CDR3 region: CASSGRTSGGSNEQFF. CDR3 bases: TGCGCCAGCAGCGGACGGACTAGCGGGGGATCAAATGAGCAGTTCTTC. Filled out from reference TRBV5-1 and TRBJ2-1, the complete variable domain reads KAGVTQTPRYLIKTRGQQVTLSCSPISGHRSVSWYQQTPGQGLQFLFEYFSETQRNKGNFPGRFSGRQFSNSRSEMNVSTLELGDSALYLCASSGRTSGGSNEQFFGPGTRLTVL.

The rearrangement links TRBV12-5 to TRBJ2-5, with 8 bases fitting TRBD2. This CDR3 region has 15 residues. Trimming removed 4 bases from V and 5 bases from J; junction bases left unmatched: 9. Germline loops: CDR1 LGHNT, CDR2 FRNRAP. The CDR3 DNA reads TGTGCTAGTGGTTCATCTTCGGGGGGGGTGGAGACCCAGTACTTC. The encoded protein is CASGSSSGGVETQYF.

This clone has just a few counts. V gene TRBV19 combines with J gene TRBJ1-3; tentative D call: TRBD1 (6 bases). This CDR3 contains 19 residues. V lost 3 bases to trimming and J lost 0 bases, with 21 bases between them. CDR1 is LNHDA, CDR2 SQIVND, per germline (reference sequence). For the CDR3, the DNA is TGTGCCAGTAGTATTGGAAGGGCCAGGGGCCGCTCCTCTGGAAACACCATATATTTT. This gives the protein CASSIGRARGRSSGNTIYF.